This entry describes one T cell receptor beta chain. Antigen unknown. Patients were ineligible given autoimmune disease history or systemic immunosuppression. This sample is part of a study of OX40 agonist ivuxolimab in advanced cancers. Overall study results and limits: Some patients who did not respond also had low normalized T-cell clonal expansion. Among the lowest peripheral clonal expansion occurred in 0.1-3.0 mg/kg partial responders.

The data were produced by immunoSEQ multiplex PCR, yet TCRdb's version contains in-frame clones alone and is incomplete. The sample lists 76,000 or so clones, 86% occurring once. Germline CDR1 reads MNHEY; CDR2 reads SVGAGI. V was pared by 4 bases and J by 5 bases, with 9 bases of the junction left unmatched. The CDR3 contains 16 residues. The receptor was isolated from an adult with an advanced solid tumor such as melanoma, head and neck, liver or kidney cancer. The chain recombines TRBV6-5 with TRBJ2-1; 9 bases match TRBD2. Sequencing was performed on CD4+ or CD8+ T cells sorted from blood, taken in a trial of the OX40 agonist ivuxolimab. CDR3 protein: CASSSPSSGGHNEQFF. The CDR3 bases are TGTGCCAGCAGTTCGCCCAGTAGCGGGGGTCACAATGAGCAGTTCTTC.